This T cell receptor (beta chain) came from a study of blood T cell repertoires in COVID-19. Study context: Donors in the United States, Italy and Spain gave samples during acute or convalescent COVID-19. PBMCs, B-cell-depleted T cells, or T cells provided the cDNA or gDNA that made up the material.

In the original workflow: Amplification with reference gene primers provided the estimates of nucleated cell counts. Repertoires were generated with immunoSEQ multiplex PCR, while TCRdb's copy carries only in-frame clones and drops some. V and J calls and clone size follow that table, whereas D and trimming were derived from the DNA. This table holds over 400,000 clones, roughly 88% found once. The sequenced sample was peripheral blood. This sequence originates from a woman in her twenties or thirties with active or convalescent COVID-19.

The CDR3 protein is CASSLGPRNEQFF. The DNA of the CDR3 is TGTGCCAGCAGTTTAGGTCCCCGGAATGAGCAGTTCTTC. This chain uses TRBV12-3 or TRBV12-4 with TRBJ2-1; the D is unclear. This CDR3 region has 13 residues. V dropped 1 base and J dropped 7 bases, with 8 bases sitting between them.